These 10 T cell receptor beta chains share one sample of origin, sequenced in a study of cytomegalovirus exposure and HLA in healthy donors. Primers: 60 Vbeta forward and 13 Jbeta reverse. Assay: immunoSEQ multiplex PCR; the TCRdb copy retains only in-frame clones and omits some. The data hold over 150,000 clones, with 82% observed a single time. Sample: PBMCs. Receptor source: a man between 50 and 59 years old in good health and CMV-seropositive.

The rearrangement links TRBV6-1 to TRBJ1-2; D is perhaps TRBD1 (6 bases). Trimming pared 0 bases from V and 4 bases from J, leaving 15 bases between. Per germline, CDR1 MNHNS and CDR2 SASEGT. The CDR3 covers 16 residues. This CDR3 reads CASSEARGRGGYGYTF. The CDR3, as DNA: TGTGCCAGCAGTGAAGCGCGGGGGCGGGGTGGCTATGGCTACACCTTC.

V is TRBV18 and J is TRBJ2-5; TRBD1 aligns across 12 bases. J gave up 4 bases and V 2 bases, and 2 bases lay outside the gene matches. The CDR3 runs 15 residues. From germline, CDR1 is KGHSH and CDR2 LQKENI. The DNA for the CDR3 is TGTGCCAGCTCACCAGGGACAGGGGGCGCAGAGACCCAGTACTTC. Protein sequence: CASSPGTGGAETQYF. The full variable domain, with the rest looked up from reference TRBV18 and TRBJ2-5, is NAGVMQNPRHLVRRRGQEARLRCSPMKGHSHVYWYRQLPEEGLKFMVYLQKENIIDESGMPKERFSAEFPKEGPSILRIQQVVRGDSAAYFCASSPGTGGAETQYFGPGTRLLVL.

The CDR3 loop is CASSEWKGGQETQYF. As DNA, the CDR3 is TGTGCCAGCAGTGAATGGAAAGGGGGTCAAGAGACCCAGTACTTC. The rearrangement joins TRBV25-1 to TRBJ2-5; D might be TRBD1 (6 bases). CDR3 size: 15 residues. Trimming took off 1 base at V and 2 bases at J, with 11 bases between the two ends. Germline CDR1 is MGHDK and CDR2 is SYGVNS.

J is TRBJ1-2 and V is TRBV10-3; 9 bases align to TRBD1. V lost 0 bases and J lost 6; bases outside the gene matches: 5. CDR1 and CDR2 (germline): ENHRY, SYGVKD. This CDR3 spans 15 amino acids. The CDR3 sequence is CAISESGQGRDGYTF. DNA of the CDR3: TGTGCCATCAGTGAGTCTGGACAGGGGAGGGATGGCTACACCTTC.

This clone was found a few times. The chain uses TRBV9 and TRBJ1-6; 11 bases align to TRBD1. V was pared by 4 bases and J by 8 bases, with 5 bases of the junction left unmatched. The CDR3 totals 15 residues. In germline, CDR1 is SGDLS, CDR2 YYNGEE. The CDR3 is CASSPRDRGYSPLHF. CDR3 bases: TGTGCCAGCAGCCCTCGGGACAGGGGGTATTCACCCCTCCACTTT.

This clone was detected once. The chain joins TRBV4-3 to TRBJ1-1; D possibly corresponds to TRBD1 (5 bases). Germline assignment: CDR1 LGHNA and CDR2 YSLEER. V was shortened by 1 base and J by 2 bases, with 11 bases between the two germline ends. The CDR3 length is 15 residues. CDR3 nucleotide sequence: TGCGCCAGCAGCCAAGTCTGGACAACTAACACTGAAGCTTTCTTT. It codes for CASSQVWTTNTEAFF.

The V call is TRBV28, the J call TRBJ2-7; no firm D call. Trimming removed 3 bases at V and 2 bases at J, with 11 bases between. This CDR3 region has 14 residues. In germline, CDR1 is MDHEN, CDR2 SYDVKM. DNA for the CDR3: TGTGCCAGCAGTTTTGTCCGAGCCCCCTACGAGCAGTACTTC. This translates into CASSFVRAPYEQYF.

V is TRBV19 and J is TRBJ2-2; 7 bases are shared with TRBD1. The junction had 6 bases not matched to a gene; V was cut back by 11 bases and J by 3 bases. The CDR3 runs 13 residues. Germline CDR1 is LNHDA and CDR2 is SQIVND (reference sequence). CDR3 coding DNA: TGTGCCGGCCGGGACAGATACACCGGGGAGCTGTTTTTT. Encoded protein: CAGRDRYTGELFF. Full variable domain (remainder filled in from reference TRBV19 and TRBJ2-2): DGGITQSPKYLFRKEGQNVTLSCEQNLNHDAMYWYRQDPGQGLRLIYYSQIVNDFQKGDIAEGYSVSREKKESFPLTVTSAQKNPTAFYLCAGRDRYTGELFFGEGSRLTVL.

The V call is TRBV7-3, the J call TRBJ2-7; 11 bases fit TRBD1. The CDR3 spans 15 residues. Germline CDR1 is SGHTA and CDR2 is FQGTGA. The junction had 6 bases not matched to a gene; V was cut back by 2 bases and J by 6 bases. This CDR3 is CASSLLGQGASEQYF. In nucleotides, the CDR3 is TGTGCCAGCAGCTTATTAGGACAGGGGGCTTCCGAGCAGTACTTC.

This clone was counted a single time. The chain employs TRBV19 and TRBJ1-1, with D possibly matching TRBD1 (6 bases). The CDR3 extends over 14 amino acids. Trimming took 7 bases from V and 5 from J, leaving 17 bases between them. Looked up from germline, CDR1 is LNHDA and CDR2 is SQIVND (reference sequence). For the CDR3, the DNA is TGTGCCAGTAATCATGCACAGGGTTGGACTGAAGCTTTCTTT. Its translation is CASNHAQGWTEAFF. Using reference TRBV19 and TRBJ1-1 for the parts outside the CDR3, the full variable domain is DGGITQSPKYLFRKEGQNVTLSCEQNLNHDAMYWYRQDPGQGLRLIYYSQIVNDFQKGDIAEGYSVSREKKESFPLTVTSAQKNPTAFYLCASNHAQGWTEAFFGQGTRLTVV.